What follows are 29 T cell receptor beta chains derived from one specimen sequenced in a study of T cells in women clearing cervical HPV infection. Generated by immunoSEQ multiplex PCR, the TCRdb table keeps only in-frame clones and is missing some. This sample's table has over 30,000 clones. Source material: blood buffy coat. These receptors all come from a woman aged 18 to 75 with a cervical HPV16 infection that either progressed to CIN3+ or cleared (not recorded which).

Worth noting for this clone: Read data end 3 residues before the CDR3 end; the end is taken from the germline J gene. The V call is TRBV7-8, the J call TRBJ2-5; perhaps TRBD1 as D (5 bases). The CDR3 extends over 16 amino acids. The germline V and J ends were trimmed by 0 bases and 2 bases, with 13 bases remaining between them. The germline CDR1 and CDR2 sequences are SGHVS and FQNEAQ. The part of the CDR3 DNA that was read is TGTGCCAGCAGCTTAGCGATGGGGCTCGCGCAAGAGACC. The encoded protein is CASSLAMGLAQET. The full CDR3 is CASSLAMGLAQETQYF. Full variable domain (outside the CDR3, taken from reference TRBV7-8 and TRBJ2-5): GAGVSQSPRYKVAKRGQDVALRCDPISGHVSLFWYQQALGQGPEFLTYFQNEAQLDKSGLPSDRFFAERPEGSVSTLKIQRTQQEDSAVYLCASSLAMGLAQETQYFGPGTRLLVL.

Remarks on this clone: From the germline J gene comes the end of the CDR3, since the read stops 3 residues before it. The V call is TRBV18, the J call TRBJ1-6, with TRBD1 matching over 9 bases. The CDR3 spans 14 residues. Germline V gene data show CDR1 as KGHSH and CDR2 as LQKENI. The CDR3 loop is CASSPGQGQETLHF. The sequenced part of the CDR3 DNA is TGTGCCAGCTCACCGGGACAGGGCCAGGAAACC.

Note on this clone: Sequencing ends 3 residues short of the CDR3 end; the germline J gene provides the rest. The rearrangement joins TRBV2 to TRBJ2-1, with D perhaps TRBD1 (7 bases). This CDR3 region has 13 residues. V was pared by 11 bases and J by 9 bases, with 20 bases between. Germline values: CDR1 SNHLY, CDR2 FYNNEI. This chain's CDR3 is CAGRDSSALEQFF. CDR3 bases read: TGTGCCGGGCGGGACAGCTCAGCCCTTGAG.

A remark on this clone: The DNA ends 3 residues before the CDR3 does, and the rest of the CDR3 is filled in from the germline J gene. The rearrangement joins TRBV6-1 to TRBJ1-5; D unclear. From germline, CDR1 is MNHNS and CDR2 SASEGT. With 0 bases removed from V and 6 bases from J, the gap between germline ends came to 18 bases. The CDR3 runs 17 residues. The sequenced part of the CDR3 DNA is TGTGCCAGCAGTGAAGCCCTCCCCGCGGGGATTCTTCAGCCC. It encodes CASSEALPAGILQP. From start to end, the CDR3 is CASSEALPAGILQPQHF.

With regard to this clone: Sequencing ends 3 residues short of the CDR3 end; the germline J gene provides the rest. The chain uses TRBV23-1 and TRBJ2-3; TRBD2 is a possible D gene (5 bases). Being an ORF, TRBV23-1 has a function that is uncertain. V lost 1 base, J lost 5 bases, and 22 bases lay in between. The CDR3 has 18 amino acids. The CDR3 protein is CASSQYRRRGVHGDTQYF. The sequenced CDR3 bases are TGCGCCAGCAGTCAATACCGAAGACGGGGTGTTCATGGAGATACG.

With respect to this clone: The observed sequence ends 3 residues before the CDR3 terminus, with the missing tail filled in from the germline J gene. This chain joins TRBV5-1 and TRBJ2-3; possible D gene TRBD2, 7 bases. This CDR3 contains 16 residues. Trimming pared 6 bases from V and 0 bases from J, leaving 17 bases between. Germline V gene sequence: CDR1 SGHRS, CDR2 YFSETQ. CDR3 bases read: TGCGCCAGCAACTCGGGGGCGGGGGTCAGCACAGATACG. Encoded protein: CASNSGAGVSTDT. The CDR3 in full is CASNSGAGVSTDTQYF.

Points on this clone: The read stops 3 residues short of the end of the CDR3; the missing end is completed from the germline J gene. The V and J genes are TRBV28 and TRBJ2-5; a possible D gene is TRBD1 (6 bases). Between the trimmed V and J ends, which lost 6 bases and 5 bases, there was a span of 13 bases. The CDR3 is 13 amino acids. Germline lookup yields CDR1 MDHEN and CDR2 SYDVKM. The DNA read from the CDR3 is TGTGCCAGCAGCACCTCTGGGGGCGAGACC. It translates to CASSTSGGET. The complete CDR3 protein is CASSTSGGETQYF.

In regard to this clone: The read falls 3 residues short of the CDR3 end, and the missing part is taken from the germline J gene. V gene TRBV10-2 combines with J gene TRBJ2-3; 9 nucleotides match TRBD1. V lost 2 bases and J lost 8; bases outside the gene matches: 5. Germline V gene sequence: CDR1 WSHSY, CDR2 SAAADI. The length of the CDR3 is 14 residues. The DNA read from the CDR3 is TGCGCCAGCAGTGAGACGACAGGGGGGCGTACG. This sequence encodes CASSETTGGRT. In full, the CDR3 reads CASSETTGGRTQYF.

Comment on this clone: The CDR3 end is not reached by the read, which stops 3 residues before it; the germline J gene fills it in. This chain links TRBV11-3 with TRBJ2-1; tentative D call: TRBD2 (6 bases). Germline assignment: CDR1 SGHNT and CDR2 YENEEA. The CDR3 totals 15 residues. With 5 bases removed from V and 4 bases from J, the gap between germline ends came to 15 bases. CDR3 loop: CASSSRDSPYNEQFF. Incomplete CDR3 DNA: TGTGCCAGCAGCAGCCGGGACTCGCCATACAATGAG.

Comment on this clone: From the germline J gene comes the end of the CDR3, since the read stops 3 residues before it. J is TRBJ2-4 and V is TRBV7-8, with D maybe TRBD1 (5 bases). The CDR3 runs to 15 residues. V dropped 4 bases and J dropped 5 bases, with 15 bases sitting between them. CDR1 SGHVS and CDR2 FQNEAQ come from the germline V gene. Partial CDR3 DNA: TGTGCCAGCAGCTCGGACACCCTCCGAGAAAACATT. Its protein is CASSSDTLRENI. The entire CDR3 protein is CASSSDTLRENIQYF.

In the case of this clone: The CDR3 end falls 3 residues outside the read, so it is completed with the germline J gene. The gene calls are TRBV7-6 and TRBJ2-2, with D perhaps TRBD2 (6 bases). Germline CDR1 is SGHVS and CDR2 is FNYEAQ. Trimming took off 5 bases at V and 0 bases at J, with 13 bases between the two ends. CDR3 size: 16 residues. The CDR3 sequence is CASSPSGLTNTGELFF. The part of the CDR3 DNA that was read is TGTGCCAGCAGCCCGAGCGGGCTTACGAACACCGGGGAG.

On this clone: The CDR3 is cut off 3 residues early in the read; its end comes from the germline J gene. The J gene is TRBJ1-2, the V gene TRBV19; 7 bases are a match to TRBD1. CDR1 is LNHDA and CDR2 is SQIVND in the germline V gene (reference sequence). This CDR3 has 17 residues. CDR3 loop: CASSIRGTAPPEGGYTF. Incomplete CDR3 DNA: TGTGCCAGTAGTATTAGGGGGACAGCACCCCCTGAGGGAGGC. The whole variable domain, filled in from reference TRBV19 and TRBJ1-2, reads DGGITQSPKYLFRKEGQNVTLSCEQNLNHDAMYWYRQDPGQGLRLIYYSQIVNDFQKGDIAEGYSVSREKKESFPLTVTSAQKNPTAFYLCASSIRGTAPPEGGYTFGSGTRLTVV.

The sequenced part of the CDR3 DNA is TGTGCCAGCAGCTTGGGACATAGCACAGATACG. Residues: CASSLGHSTDT. In full, the CDR3 is CASSLGHSTDTQYF. The chain links TRBV5-4 to TRBJ2-3; no clear D. The sequenced fragment ends 3 residues before the CDR3 boundary, so the rest is inferred from the germline J gene. CDR3 length equals 14 residues. Germline V gives CDR1 SGHNT, CDR2 YYREEE (reference sequence). The V end lost 0 bases, the J end lost 0 bases, and 5 bases lay between the germline ends.

In the case of this clone: The sequence runs out 3 residues before the end of the CDR3; the remainder is reconstructed from the germline J gene. This chain joins TRBV2 and TRBJ2-6; D gene unclear. The ends were cut back, 2 bases at V and 2 bases at J, with 7 bases in the middle. CDR3 size: 15 residues. Per germline, CDR1 SNHLY and CDR2 FYNNEI. This CDR3 reads CASSERLTGANVLTF. The covered CDR3 bases are TGTGCCAGCAGTGAACGTTTAACTGGGGCCAACGTC. The whole variable domain, filled in from reference TRBV2 and TRBJ2-6, reads EPEVTQTPSHQVTQMGQEVILRCVPISNHLYFYWYRQILGQKVEFLVSFYNNEISEKSEIFDDQFSVERPDGSNFTLKIRSTKLEDSAMYFCASSERLTGANVLTFGAGSRLTVL.

Of note for this clone: The read terminates 3 residues before the CDR3 end, so the remaining end is supplied by the germline J gene. This chain joins TRBV7-9 and TRBJ2-7; TRBD1 matches 11 bases. The germline CDR1 and CDR2 sequences are SEHNR and FQNEAQ (reference sequence). CDR3 size: 15 residues. V shed 4 bases, J shed 3 bases, and the junction held 5 bases outside the gene matches. The sequenced part of the CDR3 DNA is TGTGCCAGCAGCTCGGGACAGGGGGAATTCTACGAG. Amino acid sequence: CASSSGQGEFYE. The whole CDR3 sequence reads CASSSGQGEFYEQYF. The full variable domain, its missing parts supplied by reference TRBV7-9 and TRBJ2-7, is DTGVSQNPRHKITKRGQNVTFRCDPISEHNRLYWYRQTLGQGPEFLTYFQNEAQLEKSRLLSDRFSAERPKGSFSTLEIQRTEQGDSAMYLCASSSGQGEFYEQYFGPGTRLTVT.

Turning to this clone: The read stops 3 residues short of the end of the CDR3; the missing end is completed from the germline J gene. The chain combines TRBV4-1 with TRBJ1-2; no firm D call. Germline V gene data show CDR1 as MGHRA and CDR2 as YSYEKL. The CDR3 is 17 residues long. CDR3 bases read: TGCGCCAGCAGCCAAGATTATGACTCACGCCCCCATCAGCCC. This codes for CASSQDYDSRPHQP. The whole CDR3 is CASSQDYDSRPHQPYTF.

Regarding this clone: Read sequence stops 3 residues before the CDR3 end, and the germline J gene provides the missing end. The chain is built from TRBV19 and TRBJ1-5; D is possibly TRBD1 (6 bases). The CDR3 loop spans 17 amino acids. CDR1 is LNHDA, CDR2 SQIVND, per germline (reference sequence). V was pared by 1 base and J by 1 base, with 14 bases between. This chain's CDR3 is CASSIGQGSSSNQPQHF. The CDR3 bases that were read are TGTGCCAGTAGTATAGGGCAGGGGAGTAGCAGCAATCAGCCC.

A remark on this clone: The CDR3 end lies 3 residues beyond the end of the read and is filled in from the germline J gene. The chain recombines TRBV20-1 with TRBJ1-4; D gene uncertain. CDR3 length: 14 amino acids. Germline-derived CDR1 and CDR2 are DFQATT and SNEGSKA (reference sequence). V gave up 3 bases and J gave up 5 bases, with 13 bases separating them. The sequenced CDR3 bases are TGCAGTGCTAGCGCGGCCAGCCTCAATGAAAAA. It specifies CSASAASLNEK. The CDR3 as a whole reads CSASAASLNEKLFF.

In regard to this clone: The CDR3 end lies 3 residues beyond the end of the read and is filled in from the germline J gene. The chain combines TRBV19 with TRBJ2-7, with 8 bases fitting TRBD2. The germline V gene has CDR1 LNHDA and CDR2 SQIVND (reference sequence). This CDR3 has 15 amino acids. The V gene end was trimmed by 3 bases and the J gene end by 3 bases; junction bases not matched to a gene: 7. CDR3 bases read: TGTGCCAGTAGTATCCAGGCGGGGGGCAACTACGAG. Protein sequence: CASSIQAGGNYE. The entire CDR3 reads CASSIQAGGNYEQYF.

Concerning this clone itself: Read data end 3 residues before the CDR3 end; the end is taken from the germline J gene. The J gene is TRBJ2-6, the V gene TRBV18; TRBD1 matches at 8 bases. From germline, CDR1 is KGHSH and CDR2 LQKENI. V was clipped by 3 bases and J by 0 bases; unmatched bases: 7. The CDR3 consists of 18 residues. The CDR3 here is CASSPETGAASGANVLTF. The covered CDR3 bases are TGTGCCAGCTCACCGGAGACAGGGGCCGCCTCTGGGGCCAACGTC.

On this clone itself: The read halts 3 residues ahead of the CDR3 end, with the missing end drawn from the germline J gene. The chain couples TRBV20-1 to TRBJ2-2; 9 positions agree with TRBD2. V trimming: 0 bases; J trimming: 7 bases; junction bases outside the gene matches: 9. Germline V gene lookup returns CDR1 DFQATT and CDR2 SNEGSKA (reference sequence). CDR3 size: 16 residues. The CDR3 spells CSARDLGTSRHGELFF. CDR3 DNA (partial): TGCAGTGCTAGAGATCTAGGGACTAGCCGACACGGGGAG.

Of note for this clone: The read ends 3 residues early relative to the CDR3; the germline J gene fills the gap. The chain joins TRBV11-2 to TRBJ2-1, with D tentatively TRBD1 (5 bases). V was pared by 5 bases and J by 8 bases, with 10 bases between. The CDR3 is made up of 12 amino acids. Germline CDR1 SGHAT, CDR2 FQNNGV. The DNA read from the CDR3 is TGTGCCAGCAGCCCAGGGTGGGATGAG. Its protein is CASSPGWDE. The entire CDR3 reads CASSPGWDEQFF.

A word on this clone: The CDR3 extends 3 residues past the end of the read, so its final part is completed from the germline J gene. This chain links TRBV18 with TRBJ2-2, with 9 positions matching TRBD1. V gave up 3 bases and J gave up 2 bases; unmatched junction bases: 7. Germline assignment: CDR1 KGHSH and CDR2 LQKENI. The CDR3 covers 17 residues. The CDR3 protein is CASSPPRGQGNTGELFF. The covered CDR3 bases are TGTGCCAGCTCACCCCCCCGGGGACAGGGTAACACCGGGGAG.

The part of the CDR3 DNA that was read is TGCGCCAGCAGCTTGGTGGGGGGGGAGACC. This encodes CASSLVGGET. In full, the CDR3 reads CASSLVGGETQYF. The chain couples TRBV5-1 to TRBJ2-5, with 7 positions matching TRBD2. The CDR3 end lies 3 residues beyond the end of the read and is filled in from the germline J gene. Trimming took 0 bases from V and 5 from J; bases not matched to a gene: 1. From germline, CDR1 is SGHRS and CDR2 YFSETQ. CDR3 length equals 13 residues.

To note about this clone: The DNA ends 3 residues before the CDR3 does, and the rest of the CDR3 is filled in from the germline J gene. The chain carries TRBV2 and TRBJ1-6; the match to TRBD1 covers 7 bases. Germline V gene lookup returns CDR1 SNHLY and CDR2 FYNNEI. CDR3 length equals 16 residues. J gave up 7 bases and V 3 bases, and 9 bases lay outside the gene matches. The part of the CDR3 DNA that was read is TGTGCCAGCAGTGATGGGGGAGGGGGCGAAAATTCACCC. Its protein product is CASSDGGGGENSP. The whole CDR3 region reads CASSDGGGGENSPLHF.

Concerning this clone itself: The observed sequence ends 3 residues before the CDR3 terminus, with the missing tail filled in from the germline J gene. The chain carries TRBV20-1 and TRBJ2-1; the match to TRBD2 covers 9 bases. The V segment lost 4 bases and the J segment 8 bases; nucleotides outside the gene matches: 6. Germline-derived CDR1 and CDR2 are DFQATT and SNEGSKA (reference sequence). The CDR3 is made up of 13 amino acids. The sequenced part of the CDR3 DNA is TGCAGTGCTACGGGCGGGGGGGCGTATGAG. Translation: CSATGGGAYE. The CDR3 as a whole reads CSATGGGAYEQFF.

Remarks on this clone: With the read ending 3 residues before the CDR3 end, the germline J gene is used to fill in that end. This chain uses TRBV18 with TRBJ2-1; 8 bases are shared with TRBD1. Germline loops: CDR1 KGHSH, CDR2 LQKENI. The V gene end was trimmed by 1 base and the J gene end by 3 bases; junction bases not matched to a gene: 8. CDR3 size: 17 residues. Incomplete CDR3 DNA: TGTGCCAGCTCACCACGCGGGGACAGGAGGATCTACAATGAG. Translated: CASSPRGDRRIYNE. The complete CDR3 protein is CASSPRGDRRIYNEQFF.

The part of the CDR3 DNA that was read is TGCAGTGCTAGGGGCGGGACTCCTAACGTCCCTAGCACAGATACG. Translation: CSARGGTPNVPSTDT. The entire CDR3 sequence reads CSARGGTPNVPSTDTQYF. This rearrangement joins TRBV20-1 to TRBJ2-3; TRBD2 might be the D (6 bases). The read halts 3 residues ahead of the CDR3 end, with the missing end drawn from the germline J gene. The V end lost 3 bases, the J end lost 0 bases, and 22 bases lay between the germline ends. The CDR3 is 18 residues long. The germline V gene encodes CDR1 DFQATT and CDR2 SNEGSKA (reference sequence).

Notes on this clone: The CDR3 end is not reached by the read, which stops 3 residues before it; the germline J gene fills it in. This chain connects TRBV10-3 to TRBJ2-3; TRBD1 might be the D (6 bases). Germline CDR1 and CDR2: ENHRY and SYGVKD. This CDR3 region has 14 residues. Trimming left V 10 bases short and J 2 bases short, with 16 bases between. CDR3: CANADSADTDTQYF. The CDR3 DNA, read in part, is TGTGCCAACGCGGACAGTGCAGACACAGATACG.